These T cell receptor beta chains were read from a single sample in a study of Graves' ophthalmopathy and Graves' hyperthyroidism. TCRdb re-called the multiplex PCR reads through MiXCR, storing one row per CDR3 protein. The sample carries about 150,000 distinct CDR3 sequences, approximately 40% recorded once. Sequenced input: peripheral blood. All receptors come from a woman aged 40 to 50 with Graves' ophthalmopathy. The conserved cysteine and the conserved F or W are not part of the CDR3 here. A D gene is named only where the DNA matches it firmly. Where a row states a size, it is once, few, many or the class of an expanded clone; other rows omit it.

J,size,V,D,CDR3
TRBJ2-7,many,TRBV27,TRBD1,ASSRQGGFYEQY
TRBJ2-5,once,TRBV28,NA,ASSPIVGETQY
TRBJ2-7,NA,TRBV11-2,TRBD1,ASSSPGTGGYEQY
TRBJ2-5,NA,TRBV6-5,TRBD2,ASSYRTSGRAQETQY
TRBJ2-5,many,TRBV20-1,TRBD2,SARGTSGTYQETQY
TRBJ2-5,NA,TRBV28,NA,ASSLSRGGETQY
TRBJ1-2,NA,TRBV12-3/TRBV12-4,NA,ASTVQRGGYGYT
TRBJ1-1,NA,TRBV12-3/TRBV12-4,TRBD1,ASSTGTGGEAF
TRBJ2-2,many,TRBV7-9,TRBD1,ASSFRDRAGELF
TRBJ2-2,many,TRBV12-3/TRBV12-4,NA,ASRGALDSTGELF
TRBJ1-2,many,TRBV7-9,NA,ASTPPEDREGYT
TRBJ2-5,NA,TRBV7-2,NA,ASSPRVEETQY
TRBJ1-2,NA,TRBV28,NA,ASRAGNDYYGYT
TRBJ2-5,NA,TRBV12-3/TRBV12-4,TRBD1,ASSLGQGAQETQY
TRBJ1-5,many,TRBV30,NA,AWSPTGYQPQH
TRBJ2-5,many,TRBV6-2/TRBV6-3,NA,ASSRQTVQETQY
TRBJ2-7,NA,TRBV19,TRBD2,ASSISLASYERY
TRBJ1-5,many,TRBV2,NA,ASSEVRSSNQPQH
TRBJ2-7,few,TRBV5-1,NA,ANSQNYEQY
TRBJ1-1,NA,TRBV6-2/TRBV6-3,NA,ASSFQVTSPEAF
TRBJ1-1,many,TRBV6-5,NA,ASSFDRTDGTEAF
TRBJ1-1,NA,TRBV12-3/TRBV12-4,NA,ASSLGDTNTEAF
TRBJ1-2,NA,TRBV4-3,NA,ASSQERADGYT
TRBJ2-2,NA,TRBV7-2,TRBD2,ASSLASGLGGELF
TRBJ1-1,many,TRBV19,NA,ASSPMGVEAF
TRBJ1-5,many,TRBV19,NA,ASSIKGLGNQPQH
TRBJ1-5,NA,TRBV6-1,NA,AGSNQQGGQPQH
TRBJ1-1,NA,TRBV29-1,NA,SVGPRAEAF
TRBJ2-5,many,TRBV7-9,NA,ASSFPDGGETQY
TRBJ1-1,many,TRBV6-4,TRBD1,ASRRRQGASEAF
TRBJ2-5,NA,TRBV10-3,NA,AISAPGGQETQY
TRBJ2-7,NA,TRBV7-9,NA,ASSSGQGSSYEQY
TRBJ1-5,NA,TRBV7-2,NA,ASRPTATSNQPQH
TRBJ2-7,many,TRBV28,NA,ASKLQGWYEQY
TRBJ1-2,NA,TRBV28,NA,ASSSPTYGYT
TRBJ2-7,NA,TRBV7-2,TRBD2,ASTGAGRYEQY
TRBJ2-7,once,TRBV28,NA,ASRDPDDFYEQY
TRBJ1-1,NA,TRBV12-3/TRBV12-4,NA,ASSIKGDTESF
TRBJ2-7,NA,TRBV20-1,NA,SAFDTGDYEQY
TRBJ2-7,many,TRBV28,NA,ASQKSSYEQY
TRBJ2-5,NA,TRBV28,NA,ASSFRQHETQY
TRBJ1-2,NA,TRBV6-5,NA,ASSFRDKLANYGYT
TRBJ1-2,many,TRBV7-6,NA,ASSSVGGYGYT
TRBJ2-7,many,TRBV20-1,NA,SAPTGFSPEQY
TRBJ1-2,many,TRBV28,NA,ASSKTGHANYGYT
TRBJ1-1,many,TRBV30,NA,AWTGATEAF